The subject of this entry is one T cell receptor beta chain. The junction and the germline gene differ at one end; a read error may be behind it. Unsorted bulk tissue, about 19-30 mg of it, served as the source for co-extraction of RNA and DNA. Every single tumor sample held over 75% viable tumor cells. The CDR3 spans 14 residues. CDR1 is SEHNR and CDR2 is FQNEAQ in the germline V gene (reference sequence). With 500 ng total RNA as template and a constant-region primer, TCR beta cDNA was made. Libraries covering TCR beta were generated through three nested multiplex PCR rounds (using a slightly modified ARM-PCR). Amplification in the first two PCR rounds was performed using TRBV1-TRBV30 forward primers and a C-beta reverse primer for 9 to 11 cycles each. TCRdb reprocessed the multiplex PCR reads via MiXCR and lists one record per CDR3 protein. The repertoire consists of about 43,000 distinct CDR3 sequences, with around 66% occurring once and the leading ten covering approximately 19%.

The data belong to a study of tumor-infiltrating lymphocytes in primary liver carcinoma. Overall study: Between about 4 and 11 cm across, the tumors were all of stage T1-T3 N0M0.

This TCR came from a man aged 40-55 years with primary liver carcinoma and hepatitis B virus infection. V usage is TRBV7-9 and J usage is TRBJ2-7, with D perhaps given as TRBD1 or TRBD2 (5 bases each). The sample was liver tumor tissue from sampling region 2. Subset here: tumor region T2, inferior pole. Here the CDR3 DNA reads TGTGCCAGCAGCACTACGGGGCCCCGATACGAGCAATACTTC. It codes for CASSTTGPRYEQYF.